The sample holds many counts of the clone carrying this T cell receptor beta chain. Time point denoted: sample taken at primary tumor resection. Sequencing was performed on whole RNA extracted from tumor and nontumor lung tissue, or from frozen PBMC, and the material was left unsorted. The data are from a study of spatial heterogeneity in lung cancer. A single record per CDR3 protein comes from TCRdb applying MiXCR to the 5' RACE reads. The sample contains more than 30,000 distinct CDR3 sequences, roughly 6% of which appear only once. CDR1 and CDR2 (germline): SGHTA, FQGNSA. The CDR3 totals 19 residues. With 5 bases clipped from V and 3 bases from J, the junction kept 15 bases outside the gene matches.

The chain employs TRBV7-2 and TRBJ1-4; TRBD1 matches at 10 bases. This clonotype originated in a male donor with early-stage non-small cell lung cancer. Specimen: PBMCs, collected at surgery. CDR3 region: CASSPWGRGQGISNEKLFF. The DNA for the CDR3 is TGTGCCAGCAGCCCATGGGGGAGGGGACAGGGGATATCTAATGAAAAACTGTTTTTT.